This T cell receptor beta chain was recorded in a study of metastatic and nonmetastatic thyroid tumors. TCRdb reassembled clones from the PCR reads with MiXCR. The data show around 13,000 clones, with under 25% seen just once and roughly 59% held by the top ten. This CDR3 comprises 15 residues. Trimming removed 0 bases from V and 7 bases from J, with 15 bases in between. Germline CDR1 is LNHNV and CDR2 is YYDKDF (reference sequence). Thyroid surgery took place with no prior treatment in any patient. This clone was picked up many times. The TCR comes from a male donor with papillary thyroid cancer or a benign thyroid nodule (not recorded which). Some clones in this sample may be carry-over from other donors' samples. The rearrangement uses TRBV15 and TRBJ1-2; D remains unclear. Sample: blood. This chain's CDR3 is CATSRDLGQTGGYTF. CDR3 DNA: TGTGCCACCAGCAGAGATCTCGGGCAGACGGGTGGCTACACCTTC.